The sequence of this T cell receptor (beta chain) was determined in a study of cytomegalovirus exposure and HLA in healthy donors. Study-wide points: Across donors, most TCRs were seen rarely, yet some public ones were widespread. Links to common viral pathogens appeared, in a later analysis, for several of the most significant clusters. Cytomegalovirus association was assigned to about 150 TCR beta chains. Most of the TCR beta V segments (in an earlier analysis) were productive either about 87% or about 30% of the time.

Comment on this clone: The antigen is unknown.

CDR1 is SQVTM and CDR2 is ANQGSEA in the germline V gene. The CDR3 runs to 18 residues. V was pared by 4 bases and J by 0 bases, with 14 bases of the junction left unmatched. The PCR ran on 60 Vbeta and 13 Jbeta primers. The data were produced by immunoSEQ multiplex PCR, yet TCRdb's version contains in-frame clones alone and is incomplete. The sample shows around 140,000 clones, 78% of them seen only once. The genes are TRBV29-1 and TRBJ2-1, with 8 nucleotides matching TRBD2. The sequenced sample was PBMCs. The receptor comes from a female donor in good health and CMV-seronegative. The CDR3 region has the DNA TGCAGCGTTGCCGGAGCGGGAGACGGCTCGAGCTCCTACAATGAGCAGTTCTTC. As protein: CSVAGAGDGSSSYNEQFF.